This T cell receptor (beta chain) was observed in a study of CD8 T cells in Susac syndrome (dated by TCRdb to between 2018 and 2020). Concerning the study at large: Whether CD8+ T cell activation and differentiation in Susac syndrome was antigen driven was tested using repertoire sequencing.

The full study reports these points: The number of individuals in the TCR sequencing and HLA analysis was acknowledged as relatively small.

Details on this clonotype: The clone's antigen remains unknown. Base quality data are lacking; no much larger clone is found one base away.

Peripheral blood CD8+ and CD4+ T cells from healthy donors, Susac syndrome patients and multiple sclerosis patients were profiled by high-throughput TCR beta sequencing. The healthy donors served as controls matched for age and sex. Bulk CD8+ and CD4+ T cells were purified magnetically by negative isolation, whereas CD8+ TEMRA cells were enriched by FACS. Blood was collected in EDTA tubes and processed within 24 hours, with PBMCs isolated through density gradient centrifugation. PBMCs destined for TCR sequencing were cryopreserved in liquid nitrogen and later thawed in a 37 °C water bath. A purity of at least 90% was achieved for sorted or isolated CD4+, CD8+ and CD8+ TEMRA cells. RNA was extracted with the RNeasy kit and about 0.45 to 1 ug was reverse transcribed using random hexamers. The immunoSEQ multiplex PCR assay, which covers 54 Vbeta and 13 Jbeta segments, was used to amplify TCR beta CDR3 regions. Bias from PCR amplification was corrected by using a synthetic template baseline for primer optimization and for computational correction. In the authors' own workflow: Only productive sequences were kept, with reads annotated to V, D and J genes according to IMGT and analyzed in immunoSEQ Analyzer. Clonality was computed as one minus Shannon entropy normalized by log2 of the number of productive unique sequences. For each patient and control, public and private clones were evaluated within the 100 most prevalent clones. Clones were defined as Susac-specific if absent from the healthy and MS cohorts, from more than 900 published viral clones and from other ImmuneACCESS disease sequences. TCRdb reanalyzed the raw reads on its own, using fastp at Q25 for trimming and MiXCR for clone calling, and kept in-frame beta chains. Rows merge per CDR3 protein into single entries with the most common DNA and genes. The V and J calls were not made by the authors but by TCRdb's processing. The sample data list 140,000 to 150,000 distinct CDR3 sequences, and 94% of these were observed just once. The ten largest clonotypes hold 0.065% to 0.1% of the sample.

The sequence came from a human donor in good health. Specimen: CD4+ T cells from PBMCs.

CDR3 loop: CASSLHRVYNEQFF. The DNA sequence is TGTGCCAGCAGCTTACATAGGGTTTACAATGAGCAGTTCTTC. Rearrangement joined TRBV7-2 to TRBJ2-1; a confident D gene designation cannot be given. The V and J ends are trimmed by 2 bases and 4 bases, leaving 9 bases between them. According to the germline V gene, CDR1 reads SGHTA and CDR2 reads FQGNSA. The CDR3 covers 14 residues, taking in both the cysteine and the phenylalanine. Just the 42-base CDR3 DNA is kept, in frame starting at base 1. The entire variable domain, with the stretches around the CDR3 drawn from the reference TRBV7-2 and TRBJ2-1 proteins, is GAGVSQSPSNKVTEKGKDVELRCDPISGHTALYWYRQSLGQGLEFLIYFQGNSAPDKSGLPSDRFSAERTGGSVSTLTIQRTQQEDSAVYLCASSLHRVYNEQFFGPGTRLTVL.